The 5 T cell receptor beta chains below all came from one sample that was sequenced in a study of vaccination and CD4 T cells after COVID-19. Which antigens these TCRs recognize remains unknown. The Oncomine TCR Beta short-read assay was what sequenced the DNA obtained from cultured CD4+ T cells. In TCRdb, the PCR reads were re-called with MiXCR into one record per CDR3 protein. The profile shows around 16,000 distinct CDR3 sequences, 65% to 80% of them singletons. Sample treatment: roughly 10-day PBMC culture with coronavirus spike peptide pools or control peptides (ViraFEST assay). Sequencing was done on a sample of CD4+ T cells from blood, cultured in vitro. These receptors all come from a human donor who had recovered from COVID-19.

The chain uses TRBV25-1 and TRBJ1-5; no firm D call. The CDR3 has 15 residues. V lost 5 bases, J lost 0 bases, and 11 bases lay in between. Germline-derived CDR1 and CDR2 are MGHDK and SYGVNS. The chain's CDR3 is CASSTGGLSNQPQHF. DNA of the CDR3: TGTGCCAGCAGTACGGGAGGACTTAGCAATCAGCCCCAGCATTTT.

V usage is TRBV11-2 and J usage is TRBJ2-3; the match to TRBD2 covers 9 bases. The germline CDR1 and CDR2 sequences are SGHAT and FQNNGV. The CDR3 runs to 17 residues. V shed 1 base, J shed 3 bases, and the junction held 8 bases outside the gene matches. In nucleotides, the CDR3 is TGTGCCAGCAGCTTAGTATTAGGGGCGGGAGGGACAGATACGCAGTATTTT. It is translated as CASSLVLGAGGTDTQYF.

The rearrangement links TRBV7-9 to TRBJ2-2; 9 nucleotides line up with TRBD1. V lost 7 bases to trimming and J lost 7 bases; unmatched junction nucleotides: 7. CDR1 and CDR2 from the germline V gene are SEHNR and FQNEAQ (reference sequence). The CDR3 extends over 14 amino acids. The CDR3 reads CASTLTGGIGELFF. The CDR3 DNA follows: TGTGCCAGCACCCTGACAGGGGGTATCGGGGAGCTGTTTTTT.

This clonotype was observed a few times. The chain uses TRBV20-1 and TRBJ1-6; no reliable D call. This CDR3 has 14 residues. Trimming stripped 4 bases from V and 10 bases from J, with 17 bases between. Germline loops: CDR1 DFQATT, CDR2 SNEGSKA (reference sequence). The CDR3 nucleotides are TGCAGTGCTACCAAAGACCGGCCGATCTCACCCCTCCACTTT. Its translation: CSATKDRPISPLHF.

This clonotype was seen just once. The chain combines TRBV7-8 with TRBJ2-1; 7 bases map to TRBD2. The germline V gene has CDR1 SGHVS and CDR2 FQNEAQ. Unmatched junction bases numbered 10, after V lost 5 bases and J lost 6 bases. The CDR3 sequence is 15 residues long. CDR3 coding DNA: TGTGCCAGCAGCCAACCCCGGGGGGATCTCAATGAGCAGTTCTTC. Encoded protein: CASSQPRGDLNEQFF.